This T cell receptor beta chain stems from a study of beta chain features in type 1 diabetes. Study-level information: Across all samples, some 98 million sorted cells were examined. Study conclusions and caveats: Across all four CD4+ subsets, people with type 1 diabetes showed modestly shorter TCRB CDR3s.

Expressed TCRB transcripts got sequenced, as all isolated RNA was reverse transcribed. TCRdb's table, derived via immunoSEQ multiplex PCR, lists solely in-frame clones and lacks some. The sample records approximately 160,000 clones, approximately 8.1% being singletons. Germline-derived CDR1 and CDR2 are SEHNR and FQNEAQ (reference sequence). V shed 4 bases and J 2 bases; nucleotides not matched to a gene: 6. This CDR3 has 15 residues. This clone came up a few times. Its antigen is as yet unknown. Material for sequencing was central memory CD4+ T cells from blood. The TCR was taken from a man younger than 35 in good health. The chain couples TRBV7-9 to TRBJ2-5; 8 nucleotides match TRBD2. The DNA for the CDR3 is TGTGCCAGCAGCTCGCCGGGGGGGGTACAAGAGACCCAGTACTTC. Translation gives CASSSPGGVQETQYF.